The 23 T cell receptor beta chains below all came from one sample that was sequenced in a study of T cell responses to AZD1222 COVID-19 vaccine. Assay used: immunoSEQ multiplex PCR; TCRdb lists only in-frame clones, some missing. The table shows about 150,000 clones, with 80% to 90% occurring only once. The sample consisted of peripheral blood, taken on day 0 of AZD1222 vaccination. The origin of the receptors is an adult in good health.

V gene TRBV9 combines with J gene TRBJ2-2; 8 bases fit TRBD1. Germline CDR1 and CDR2: SGDLS and YYNGEE. J was trimmed by 6 bases and V by 0 bases; bases with no gene match: 13. The CDR3 covers 18 residues. The CDR3 protein is CASSVGGPTGVKPGELFF. For the CDR3, the DNA is TGTGCCAGCAGCGTAGGGGGCCCGACAGGGGTGAAGCCCGGGGAGCTGTTTTTT.

The V call is TRBV6-5, the J call TRBJ1-3; a weak D match, TRBD1 (6 bases). V was clipped by 3 bases and J by 3 bases, with 15 bases between them. The CDR3 sequence is 16 residues long. CDR1 is MNHEY, CDR2 SVGAGI, per germline. CDR3 amino acids: CASSYSGGGHGNTIYF. The CDR3 DNA reads as TGTGCCAGCAGTTATTCAGGCGGGGGGCATGGAAACACCATATATTTT.

The chain has TRBV7-2 and TRBJ1-5; no reliable D call. This CDR3 region has 13 residues. CDR1 is SGHTA, CDR2 FQGNSA, per germline. Trimming took 1 base from V and 3 from J, leaving 4 bases between them. For the CDR3, the DNA is TGTGCCAGCAGCTTAGGTCACAATCAGCCCCAGCATTTT. Translation gives CASSLGHNQPQHF.

This clone was counted only a few times. This chain uses TRBV2 with TRBJ1-1; 7 bases are a match to TRBD1. With 5 bases clipped from V and 8 bases from J, the junction kept 8 bases outside the gene matches. The CDR3 is made up of 13 amino acids. Germline loops: CDR1 SNHLY, CDR2 FYNNEI. The DNA of the CDR3 is TGTGCCAGCAGTAACTCCCGGGACAGCGAAGCTTTCTTT. Residues: CASSNSRDSEAFF.

The rearrangement uses TRBV11-2 and TRBJ1-2; D is unclear. CDR1 is SGHAT and CDR2 is FQNNGV in the germline V gene. Trimming removed 3 bases from V and 1 base from J, with 18 bases in between. This CDR3 is 17 amino acids long. The CDR3 is CASSLINRRPDNYGYTF. The CDR3 DNA sequence: TGTGCCAGCAGCTTGATTAATCGGAGGCCCGATAACTATGGCTACACCTTC.

The CDR3 DNA follows: TGTGCCAGCAGCCCAGAGCTGAGCTCCTATGGCTACACCTTC. This translates into CASSPELSSYGYTF. The rearrangement uses TRBV7-2 and TRBJ1-2; D is unresolved. With 5 bases removed from V and 4 bases from J, the gap between germline ends came to 14 bases. Per the germline V gene, CDR1 is SGHTA and CDR2 is FQGNSA. The CDR3 covers 14 residues.

The chain links TRBV10-1 to TRBJ2-2, with D unresolved. The CDR3 contains 15 residues. Trimming shortened V by 3 bases and J by 4 bases, and 12 bases separated the two germline ends. The V gene's germline CDR1 is WNHNN and CDR2 SYGVQD (reference sequence). CDR3 nucleotide sequence: TGCGCCAGCAGTGATCTGGGGTCGGGCACCGGGGAGCTGTTTTTT. As protein: CASSDLGSGTGELFF.

V usage is TRBV7-9 and J usage is TRBJ2-1; D is undetermined. V lost 1 base and J 0 bases, leaving 4 bases between the germline ends. Germline V CDR1 and CDR2: SEHNR, FQNEAQ (reference sequence). The CDR3 extends over 14 amino acids. CDR3 sequence: CASSLGPSYNEQFF. CDR3 DNA sequence: TGTGCCAGCAGCTTAGGGCCCTCCTACAATGAGCAGTTCTTC.

This sequence joins TRBV5-6 and TRBJ1-5; D remains ambiguous. Germline V CDR1 and CDR2: SGHDT, YYEEEE. CDR3 size: 16 residues. Trimming removed 5 bases from V and 0 bases from J, with 15 bases in between. CDR3 sequence reads: CASSTTRETSNQPQHF. The CDR3 coding sequence is TGTGCCAGCAGTACTACAAGGGAGACTAGCAATCAGCCCCAGCATTTT.

This chain joins TRBV19 and TRBJ1-3, with 11 bases fitting TRBD1. The germline CDR1 and CDR2 sequences are LNHDA and SQIVND (reference sequence). Trimming cost V 6 bases and J 0 bases; bases outside gene matches: 4. The CDR3 is 16 residues long. The CDR3 nucleotides are TGTGCCAGTAGCTGGACAGGGGGCTTCTCTGGAAACACCATATATTTT. Encoded protein: CASSWTGGFSGNTIYF.

The chain links TRBV11-2 to TRBJ2-7, with no clear D. Germline V lookup: CDR1 SGHAT, CDR2 FQNNGV. Trimming took 4 bases from V and 4 from J, leaving 14 bases between them. The CDR3 has 14 residues. CDR3 amino acids: CASSSRAENYEQYF. The CDR3 DNA follows: TGTGCCAGCAGCTCCCGGGCGGAGAATTACGAGCAGTACTTC.

The rearrangement uses TRBV7-9 and TRBJ1-1, with TRBD1 matching 10 bases. Germline V gives CDR1 SEHNR, CDR2 FQNEAQ (reference sequence). Losses at the gene ends were 1 base for V and 4 bases for J; bases not matched to a gene: 12. This CDR3 is 18 amino acids long. CDR3 DNA: TGTGCCAGCAGCTTAGGGCGAACCGGGACAGGGGATAGCACTGAAGCTTTCTTT. As protein: CASSLGRTGTGDSTEAFF.

The chain is built from TRBV29-1 and TRBJ2-4; D remains unclear. The CDR3 runs to 12 residues. The germline V and J ends were trimmed by 2 bases and 5 bases, with 7 bases remaining between them. Germline CDR1 is SQVTM and CDR2 is ANQGSEA. CDR3 sequence (DNA): TGCAGCGTTGAATTGGCAGAAAACATTCAGTACTTC. It specifies CSVELAENIQYF.

The rearrangement links TRBV4-2 to TRBJ2-7; D ambiguous. The CDR3 spans 15 residues. From germline, CDR1 is LGHNA and CDR2 YNFKEQ. The V end lost 0 bases, the J end lost 4 bases, and 13 bases lay between the germline ends. The CDR3 spells CASSQDQAAEYEQYF. DNA for the CDR3: TGTGCCAGCAGCCAAGATCAGGCAGCAGAATACGAGCAGTACTTC.

The gene calls are TRBV6-5 and TRBJ1-2, with D unresolved. Trimming cost V 0 bases and J 3 bases, with 14 bases left between them. Germline V lookup: CDR1 MNHEY, CDR2 SVGAGI. The CDR3 extends over 16 amino acids. The CDR3, as DNA: TGTGCCAGCAGTTACTCGATAGCCAGGCAGGACTATGGCTACACCTTC. Encoded protein: CASSYSIARQDYGYTF.

V is TRBV5-1 and J is TRBJ1-2, with D unclear. Trimming removed 0 bases at V and 13 bases at J, with 22 bases between. CDR3 length equals 15 residues. The germline V gene has CDR1 SGHRS and CDR2 YFSETQ. The chain's CDR3 is CASSLGRDMRPEGTF. The CDR3 bases are TGCGCCAGCAGCTTGGGTCGGGATATGCGCCCCGAGGGCACCTTC.

The rearrangement links TRBV5-6 to TRBJ2-7; a possible D gene is TRBD1 (6 bases). The CDR3 loop spans 13 amino acids. Per germline, CDR1 SGHDT and CDR2 YYEEEE. V lost 4 bases and J lost 3, with 11 bases in between. CDR3 sequence (DNA): TGTGCCAGCAGCAGAGGACAGCACTACGAGCAGTACTTC. It is translated as CASSRGQHYEQYF.

In this sample, this clone turned up once. The rearrangement uses TRBV19 and TRBJ1-5; 7 nucleotides match TRBD1. Germline assignment: CDR1 LNHDA and CDR2 SQIVND (reference sequence). The CDR3 runs 14 residues. V gave up 4 bases and J gave up 5 bases; unmatched junction bases: 5. The chain's CDR3 is CASSTRTGHQPQHF. The DNA of the CDR3 is TGTGCCAGTAGTACTAGGACAGGTCATCAGCCCCAGCATTTT.

V usage is TRBV11-2 and J usage is TRBJ2-3; the match to TRBD2 covers 12 bases. Germline loops: CDR1 SGHAT, CDR2 FQNNGV. CDR3 length: 17 amino acids. V lost 5 bases, J lost 5 bases, and 11 bases stayed unmatched. The CDR3 here is CASSLTPPGLAGDTQYF. DNA for the CDR3: TGTGCCAGCAGCCTAACCCCGCCGGGACTAGCGGGAGATACGCAGTATTTT.

This clone was detected only a few times. The chain is built from TRBV7-2 and TRBJ2-1; 13 bases are a match to TRBD2. This CDR3 region has 15 residues. Germline CDR1 is SGHTA and CDR2 is FQGNSA. Trimming cost V 5 bases and J 9 bases; bases outside gene matches: 7. The DNA for the CDR3 is TGTGCCAGCAGCCCCGGGACTAGCGGGAAGGGTGAGCAGTTCTTC. Its protein is CASSPGTSGKGEQFF.

Here the CDR3 DNA reads TGTGCCAGTAGGGGTCCAAGGGCGAACACCGGGGAGCTGTTTTTT. Its translation is CASRGPRANTGELFF. This sequence joins TRBV19 and TRBJ2-2; D is ambiguous. This CDR3 has 15 residues. Per germline, CDR1 LNHDA and CDR2 SQIVND (reference sequence). Trimming took 6 bases from V and 0 from J, leaving 11 bases between them.

The chain joins TRBV19 to TRBJ2-7; 7 nucleotides agree with TRBD1. With 6 bases clipped from V and 0 bases from J, the junction kept 5 bases outside the gene matches. Per germline, CDR1 LNHDA and CDR2 SQIVND (reference sequence). The CDR3 extends over 14 amino acids. In nucleotides, the CDR3 is TGTGCCAGTAGCCGACAGGGCAACTCCTACGAGCAGTACTTC. Translated: CASSRQGNSYEQYF.

The gene calls are TRBV9 and TRBJ2-5; 8 bases are shared with TRBD1. The V segment lost 3 bases and the J segment 1 base; nucleotides outside the gene matches: 11. The CDR3 has 17 amino acids. Germline V gene sequence: CDR1 SGDLS, CDR2 YYNGEE. This CDR3 reads CASSETPGGFLQETQYF. In DNA form, the CDR3 reads TGTGCCAGCAGCGAGACCCCAGGGGGCTTCCTCCAAGAGACCCAGTACTTC.